A single sample gave rise to the 20 T cell receptor beta chains below, sequenced in a study of T cell responses to AZD1222 COVID-19 vaccine. Only in-frame clones appear in the TCRdb table, and some are missing; sequencing was by immunoSEQ multiplex PCR. The data contain about 160,000 clones, roughly nine tenths of them seen just once; the ten biggest clones take up approximately 3.3%. Material: peripheral blood, obtained 28 days after the second AZD1222 dose. The receptors originated from an adult who received the AZD1222 COVID-19 vaccine.

J is TRBJ2-3 and V is TRBV28, with D perhaps TRBD2 (6 bases). The CDR3 contains 16 residues. The germline V gene has CDR1 MDHEN and CDR2 SYDVKM. V gave up 5 bases and J gave up 1 base, with 16 bases separating them. CDR3 residues: CASSIPGVLRTDTQYF. The CDR3 DNA sequence: TGTGCCAGCAGTATTCCGGGGGTGCTGCGCACAGATACGCAGTATTTT.

The chain recombines TRBV3-1 (or the pseudogene TRBV3-2) with TRBJ1-1; 9 nucleotides agree with TRBD1. The CDR3 sequence is 14 residues long. Germline trimming cut 3 bases from V and 6 bases from J; bases unmatched to any gene: 5. CDR1 LGHDT and CDR2 YNNKEL come from the germline V gene (reference sequence). DNA of the CDR3: TGTGCCAGCAGCCAGGAACAGGGGGCTTCTGAAGCTTTCTTT. It specifies CASSQEQGASEAFF.

This sequence joins TRBV28 and TRBJ2-7, with D tentatively TRBD2 (5 bases). Germline V gene sequence: CDR1 MDHEN, CDR2 SYDVKM. Trimming removed 6 bases at V and 1 base at J, with 7 bases between. The CDR3 length is 12 residues. The CDR3 DNA reads as TGTGCCAGCAGGACTAAATCCTACGAGCAGTACTTC. Its protein is CASRTKSYEQYF.

V usage is TRBV27 and J usage is TRBJ2-1, with a weak D call TRBD2 (6 bases). The CDR3 is 13 residues long. The germline gives CDR1 MNHEY, CDR2 SMNVEV (reference sequence). Trimming stripped 7 bases from V and 8 bases from J, with 15 bases between. The CDR3: CASNTGLTDEQFF. The CDR3 bases are TGTGCCAGCAATACAGGACTAACCGATGAGCAGTTCTTC.

V and J are TRBV6-5 and TRBJ2-5, with 7 bases identical to TRBD1. This CDR3 region has 15 residues. The germline V gene encodes CDR1 MNHEY and CDR2 SVGAGI. J was trimmed by 8 bases and V by 5 bases; bases with no gene match: 14. The CDR3 DNA reads as TGTGCCAGCAGTAAGGACAGGAACCCCTCGGTAACCCAGTACTTC. This codes for CASSKDRNPSVTQYF.

The J gene is TRBJ1-3, the V gene TRBV28; D call uncertain. The CDR3 length is 17 residues. Germline V CDR1 and CDR2: MDHEN, SYDVKM. The V gene lost 2 bases and the J gene lost 4 bases, with 18 bases spanning the gap. The chain's CDR3 is CASSLPRGRLGGNTIYF. CDR3 nucleotide sequence: TGTGCCAGCAGTTTACCCCGCGGCCGCTTGGGGGGAAACACCATATATTTT.

This clone was found once. V gene TRBV3-1 (or the pseudogene TRBV3-2) combines with J gene TRBJ1-2; no clear D gene. V was shortened by 4 bases and J by 3 bases, with 9 bases between the two germline ends. The CDR3 is made up of 13 amino acids. CDR1 is LGHDT, CDR2 YNNKEL, per germline (reference sequence). The CDR3, as DNA: TGTGCCAGCAGCCGCGGAGGAGACTATGGCTACACCTTC. Protein sequence: CASSRGGDYGYTF.

The V call is TRBV5-1, the J call TRBJ2-2; D may be TRBD1 or TRBD2 (5 bases each). V was clipped by 2 bases and J by 0 bases, with 8 bases between them. There are 15 residues in the CDR3. In germline, CDR1 is SGHRS, CDR2 YFSETQ. This CDR3 is CASSFGTANTGELFF. The CDR3 coding sequence is TGCGCCAGCAGCTTTGGGACCGCGAACACCGGGGAGCTGTTTTTT.

The chain links TRBV7-2 to TRBJ1-5; D uncertain. This CDR3 region has 13 residues. V lost 4 bases to trimming and J lost 3 bases, with 7 bases between them. Germline V CDR1 and CDR2: SGHTA, FQGNSA. CDR3 DNA sequence: TGTGCCAGCAGCTCTGACTACAATCAGCCCCAGCATTTT. This encodes CASSSDYNQPQHF.

The chain uses TRBV10-2 and TRBJ2-7; 8 nucleotides agree with TRBD2. The CDR3 spans 13 residues. Germline CDR1 WSHSY, CDR2 SAAADI. V lost 9 bases and J lost 3; bases outside the gene matches: 7. CDR3 coding DNA: TGCGCCAGTCAGACTAGCGCAAACTACGAGCAGTACTTC. It translates to CASQTSANYEQYF.

This chain links TRBV15 with TRBJ1-2, with 7 bases aligning to TRBD1. This CDR3 contains 16 residues. Germline V CDR1 and CDR2: LNHNV, YYDKDF (reference sequence). V dropped 0 bases and J dropped 4; count of bases not matched to a gene: 8. The CDR3 coding sequence is TGTGCCACCAGCAGAGATAGGGACAGCCACATCTATGGCTACACCTTC. It translates to CATSRDRDSHIYGYTF.

The genes are TRBV7-6 and TRBJ2-3; the match to TRBD1 covers 7 bases. CDR3 length: 16 residues. With 4 bases clipped from V and 1 base from J, the junction kept 8 bases outside the gene matches. Germline V CDR1 and CDR2: SGHVS, FNYEAQ. The CDR3 loop is CASSSLTGVGTDTQYF. In DNA, the CDR3 is TGTGCCAGCAGCTCCCTCACAGGGGTGGGCACAGATACGCAGTATTTT.

The V call is TRBV27, the J call TRBJ2-5, with D maybe TRBD2 (5 bases). Trimming removed 6 bases at V and 4 bases at J, with 12 bases between. The CDR3 is made up of 13 amino acids. In germline, CDR1 is MNHEY, CDR2 SMNVEV (reference sequence). This CDR3 reads CASRPQAAETQYF. The CDR3 nucleotides are TGTGCCAGCAGGCCCCAAGCGGCAGAGACCCAGTACTTC.

This clone was counted a few times. This chain uses TRBV5-1 with TRBJ1-4; weak D call: TRBD1 (5 bases). V lost 4 bases to trimming and J lost 0 bases, with 13 bases between them. Germline loops: CDR1 SGHRS, CDR2 YFSETQ. The CDR3 runs to 16 residues. CDR3 sequence: CASSRLGRATNEKLFF. CDR3 coding DNA: TGCGCCAGCAGCCGACTGGGACGGGCAACTAATGAAAAACTGTTTTTT.

V gene TRBV5-6 combines with J gene TRBJ1-4; 8 bases are a match to TRBD1. With 3 bases clipped from V and 5 bases from J, the junction kept 6 bases outside the gene matches. The CDR3 is 15 residues long. In germline, CDR1 is SGHDT, CDR2 YYEEEE. This CDR3 reads CASSSRTGSNEKLFF. The DNA of the CDR3 is TGTGCCAGCAGCTCCCGGACAGGGTCAAATGAAAAACTGTTTTTT.

J is TRBJ2-7 and V is TRBV13, with D possibly being TRBD1 or TRBD2 (5 bases each). CDR1 is PRHDT, CDR2 FYEKMQ, per germline (reference sequence). Trimming cost V 3 bases and J 6 bases, with 15 bases left between them. This CDR3 comprises 14 residues. This chain's CDR3 is CASSLRGPISEQYF. In DNA, the CDR3 is TGTGCCAGCAGCTTGAGGGGCCCTATCTCCGAGCAGTACTTC.

This clone was counted a single time. The chain links TRBV24-1 to TRBJ2-1; the D gene is possibly TRBD2 (6 bases). Trimming cost V 7 bases and J 9 bases, with 12 bases left between them. The CDR3 is made up of 12 amino acids. From germline, CDR1 is KGHDR and CDR2 SFDVKD. CDR3 in amino acids: CATRGLQGEQFF. The DNA of the CDR3 is TGTGCCACCAGGGGACTTCAGGGTGAGCAGTTCTTC.

The chain combines TRBV5-4 with TRBJ1-2; D is unresolved. CDR1 and CDR2 from the germline V gene are SGHNT and YYREEE (reference sequence). This CDR3 is 11 amino acids long. The germline V and J ends were trimmed by 4 bases and 5 bases, with 6 bases remaining between them. The DNA for the CDR3 is TGTGCCAGCAGCAGCGATTATGGCTACACCTTC. Its protein is CASSSDYGYTF. Supplemented by reference TRBV5-4 and TRBJ1-2, the full variable domain reads ETGVTQSPTHLIKTRGQQVTLRCSSQSGHNTVSWYQQALGQGPQFIFQYYREEENGRGNFPPRFSGLQFPNYSSELNVNALELDDSALYLCASSSDYGYTFGSGTRLTVV.

The rearrangement uses TRBV24-1 and TRBJ2-5, with 8 bases lining up with TRBD1. J lost 5 bases, V lost 4 bases, and 8 bases had no gene match. Germline V gene lookup returns CDR1 KGHDR and CDR2 SFDVKD. This CDR3 has 15 residues. As DNA, the CDR3 is TGTGCCACCAGTGACATGACAGGGGACGCGGAGACCCAGTACTTC. The encoded protein is CATSDMTGDAETQYF.

This clone has only one observation. Written as DNA, the CDR3 is TGTGCCAGCAGTTTCCGTAGGCATGGAGCCAAAAACATTCAGTACTTC. Protein sequence: CASSFRRHGAKNIQYF. The V call is TRBV28, the J call TRBJ2-4; D remains ambiguous. Germline V gene data show CDR1 as MDHEN and CDR2 as SYDVKM. The CDR3 runs to 16 residues. V was trimmed by 3 bases and J by 0 bases, leaving 12 bases between them.